This T cell receptor (beta chain) stems from a study of HIV-infected children after antiretroviral therapy interruption. Study-level information: Children were on planned treatment interruption or continuous treatment. Study-wide results and limits: Naive CD4+ sequences overlapped less between time points once interruption began.

Deletions cut 0 bases from V and 2 bases from J, with 5 bases between. The CDR3 consists of 14 residues. Remarks on this clonotype: Antigen specificity is unknown.

RNA-based 3' RACE libraries used unique molecular identifiers. A single record per CDR3 protein comes from TCRdb applying MiXCR to the 3' RACE reads. The sample has some 41,000 distinct CDR3 sequences, approximately 7% seen once; the top ten hold about 0.97%. Described treatment: PENTA 11 planned treatment interruption arm or continuous ART arm. The clonotype originates from a pool of human donors with HIV. The chain uses TRBV12-3 or TRBV12-4 and TRBJ2-4; D uncertain. Sequences were derived from CD45RA+ CD4+ T cells from PBMCs, pooled from several time points, sampled from a donor given antiretroviral therapy, either interrupted or continuous. Subset denoted: naive CD4+ CD45RA+ CD45RO- T cells. The CDR3 loop is CASSLAGTKNIQYF. The CDR3 DNA is TGTGCCAGCAGTTTAGCGGGGACCAAAAACATTCAGTACTTC.